The present T cell receptor beta chain was sequenced within a study of T cell repertoires in cytomegalovirus infection. Each CDR3 protein gets one entry after TCRdb re-called the reads with MiXCR. The sample includes approximately 700,000 distinct CDR3 sequences, roughly 36% seen only once; the top ten take more than 2.5%. Trimming shortened V by 3 bases and J by 8 bases, and 20 bases separated the two germline ends. This CDR3 has 16 amino acids. Germline V gene lookup returns CDR1 SGHRS and CDR2 YFSETQ. The sample was PBMCs. This receptor was taken from a human donor in good health (CMV status not recorded). Some clones in this sample may be carry-over from other donors' samples. The gene calls are TRBV5-1 and TRBJ1-4, with TRBD1 as a possible D gene (5 bases). The CDR3, as DNA: TGCGCCAGCAGCTCGCCCCTGGACCGCGGGGGGGAAAAACTGTTTTTT. It codes for CASSSPLDRGGEKLFF.